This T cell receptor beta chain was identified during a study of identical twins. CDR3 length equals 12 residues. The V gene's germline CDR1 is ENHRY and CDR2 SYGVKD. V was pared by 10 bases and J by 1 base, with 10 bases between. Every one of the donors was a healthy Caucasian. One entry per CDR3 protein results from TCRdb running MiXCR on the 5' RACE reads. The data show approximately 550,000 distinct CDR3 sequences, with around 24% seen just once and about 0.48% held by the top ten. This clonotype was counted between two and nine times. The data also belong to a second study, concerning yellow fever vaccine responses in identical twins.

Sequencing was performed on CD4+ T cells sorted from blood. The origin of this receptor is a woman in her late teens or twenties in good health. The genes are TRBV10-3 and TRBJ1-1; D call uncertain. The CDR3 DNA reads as TGTGCCACCACCGGATCGAACACTGAAGCTTTCTTT. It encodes CATTGSNTEAFF.